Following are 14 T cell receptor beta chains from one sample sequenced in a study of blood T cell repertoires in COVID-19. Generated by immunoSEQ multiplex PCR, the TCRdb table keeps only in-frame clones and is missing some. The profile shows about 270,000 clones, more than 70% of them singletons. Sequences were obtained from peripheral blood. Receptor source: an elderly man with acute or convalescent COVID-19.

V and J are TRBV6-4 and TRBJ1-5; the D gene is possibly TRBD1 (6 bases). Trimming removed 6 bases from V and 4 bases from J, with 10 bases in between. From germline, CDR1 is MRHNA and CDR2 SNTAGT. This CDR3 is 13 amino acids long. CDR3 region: CASSETGNQPQHF. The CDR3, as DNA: TGTGCCAGCAGCGAAACAGGGAATCAGCCCCAGCATTTT.

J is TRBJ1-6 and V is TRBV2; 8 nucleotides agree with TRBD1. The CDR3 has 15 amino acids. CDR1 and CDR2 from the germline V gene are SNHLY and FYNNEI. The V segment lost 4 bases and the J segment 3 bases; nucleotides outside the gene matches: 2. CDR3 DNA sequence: TGTGCCAGCAGTGGCGGACAGGGCTATAATTCACCCCTCCACTTT. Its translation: CASSGGQGYNSPLHF.

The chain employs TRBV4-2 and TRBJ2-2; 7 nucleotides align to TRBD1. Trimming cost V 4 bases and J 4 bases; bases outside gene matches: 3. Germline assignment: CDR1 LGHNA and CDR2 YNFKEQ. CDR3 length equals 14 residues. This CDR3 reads CASSRGTATGELFF. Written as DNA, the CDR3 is TGTGCCAGCAGCCGGGGGACAGCCACCGGGGAGCTGTTTTTT.

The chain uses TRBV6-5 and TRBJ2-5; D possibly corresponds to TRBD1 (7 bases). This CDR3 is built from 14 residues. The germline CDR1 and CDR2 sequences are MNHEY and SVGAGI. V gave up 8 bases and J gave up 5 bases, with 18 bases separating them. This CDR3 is CASGLAGGRETQYF. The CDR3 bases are TGTGCCAGCGGTTTGGCAGGGGGGAGGGAGACCCAGTACTTC.

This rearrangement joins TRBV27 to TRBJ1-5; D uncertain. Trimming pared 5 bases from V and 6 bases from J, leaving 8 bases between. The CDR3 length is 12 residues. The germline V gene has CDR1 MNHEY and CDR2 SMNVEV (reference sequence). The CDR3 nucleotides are TGTGCCAGCAGTCCCTATGGTCAGCCCCAGCATTTT. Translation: CASSPYGQPQHF.

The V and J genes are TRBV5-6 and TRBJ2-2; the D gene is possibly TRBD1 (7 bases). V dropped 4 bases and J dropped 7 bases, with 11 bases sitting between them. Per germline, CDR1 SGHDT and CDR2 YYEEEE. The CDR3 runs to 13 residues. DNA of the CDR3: TGTGCCAGCAGCGCAGGGGGGAGCGGGGAGCTGTTTTTT. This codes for CASSAGGSGELFF.

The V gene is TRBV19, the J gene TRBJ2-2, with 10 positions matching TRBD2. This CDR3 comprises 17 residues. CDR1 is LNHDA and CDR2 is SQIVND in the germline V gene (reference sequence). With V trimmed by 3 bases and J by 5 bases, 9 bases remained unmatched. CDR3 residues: CASSIQLAGRGTGELFF. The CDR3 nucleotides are TGTGCCAGTAGTATCCAACTAGCGGGGAGGGGTACCGGGGAGCTGTTTTTT.

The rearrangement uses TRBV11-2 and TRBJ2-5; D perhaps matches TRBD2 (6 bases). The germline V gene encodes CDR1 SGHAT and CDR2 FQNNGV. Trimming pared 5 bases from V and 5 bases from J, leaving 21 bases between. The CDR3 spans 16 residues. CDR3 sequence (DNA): TGTGCCAGCAGCCAAAGGCCCAGGGACTCCTGGGAGACCCAGTACTTC. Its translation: CASSQRPRDSWETQYF.

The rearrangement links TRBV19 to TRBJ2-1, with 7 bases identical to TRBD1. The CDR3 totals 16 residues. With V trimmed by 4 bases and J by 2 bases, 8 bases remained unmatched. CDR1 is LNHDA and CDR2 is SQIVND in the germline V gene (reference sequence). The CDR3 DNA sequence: TGTGCCAGTAGTACCTCAGGGACAGACACCTACAATGAGCAGTTCTTC. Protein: CASSTSGTDTYNEQFF. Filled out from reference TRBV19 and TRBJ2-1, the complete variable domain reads DGGITQSPKYLFRKEGQNVTLSCEQNLNHDAMYWYRQDPGQGLRLIYYSQIVNDFQKGDIAEGYSVSREKKESFPLTVTSAQKNPTAFYLCASSTSGTDTYNEQFFGPGTRLTVL.

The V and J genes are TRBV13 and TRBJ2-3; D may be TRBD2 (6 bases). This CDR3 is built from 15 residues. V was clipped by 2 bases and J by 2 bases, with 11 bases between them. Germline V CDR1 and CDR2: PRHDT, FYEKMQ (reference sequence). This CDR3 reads CASSLLRGFTDTQYF. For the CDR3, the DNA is TGTGCCAGCAGCTTACTGCGGGGTTTCACAGATACGCAGTATTTT.

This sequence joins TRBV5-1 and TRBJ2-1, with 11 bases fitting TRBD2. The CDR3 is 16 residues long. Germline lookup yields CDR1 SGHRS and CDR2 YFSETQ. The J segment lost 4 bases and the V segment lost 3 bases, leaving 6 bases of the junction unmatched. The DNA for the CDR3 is TGCGCCAGCAGCTACCAAAGGACTAGCGGGTACAATGAGCAGTTCTTC. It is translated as CASSYQRTSGYNEQFF.

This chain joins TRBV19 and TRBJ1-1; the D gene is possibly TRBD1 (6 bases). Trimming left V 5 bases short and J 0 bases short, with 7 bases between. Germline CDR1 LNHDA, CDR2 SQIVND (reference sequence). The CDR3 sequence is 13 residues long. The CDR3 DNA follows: TGTGCCAGTAGTTCAGGGGTGAACACTGAAGCTTTCTTT. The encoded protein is CASSSGVNTEAFF.

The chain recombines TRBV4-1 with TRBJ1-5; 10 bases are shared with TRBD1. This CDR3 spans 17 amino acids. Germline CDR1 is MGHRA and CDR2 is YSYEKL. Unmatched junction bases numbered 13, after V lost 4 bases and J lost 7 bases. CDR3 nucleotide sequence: TGCGCCAGCAGCCTAAACGGACAGGGGGAGCCGGCACAGCCCCAGCATTTT. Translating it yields CASSLNGQGEPAQPQHF.

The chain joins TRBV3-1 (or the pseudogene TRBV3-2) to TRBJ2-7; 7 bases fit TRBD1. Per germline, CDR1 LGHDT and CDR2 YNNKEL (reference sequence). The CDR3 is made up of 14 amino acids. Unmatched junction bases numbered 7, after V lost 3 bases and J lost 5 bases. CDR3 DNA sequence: TGTGCCAGCAGCCAGGTGGCAGGGGGTCACGAGCAGTACTTC. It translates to CASSQVAGGHEQYF.